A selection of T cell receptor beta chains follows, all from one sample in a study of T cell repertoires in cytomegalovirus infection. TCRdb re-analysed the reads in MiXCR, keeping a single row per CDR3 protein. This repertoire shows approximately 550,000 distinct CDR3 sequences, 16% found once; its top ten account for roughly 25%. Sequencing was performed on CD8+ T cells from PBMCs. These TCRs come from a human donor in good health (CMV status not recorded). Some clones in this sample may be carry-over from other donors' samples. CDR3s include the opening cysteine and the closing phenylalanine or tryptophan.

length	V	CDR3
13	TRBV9	CASGGRVPTGYTF
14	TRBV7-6	CASLQRANTGELFF
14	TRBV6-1	CASTYGGLGTEAFF
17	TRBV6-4	CASRAFAGGPGTDTQYF
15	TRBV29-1	CSVEEEITWDTEAFF
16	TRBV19	CASMPHGRGPNYGYTF
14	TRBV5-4	CASRIGGAGETQYF
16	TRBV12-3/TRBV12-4	CASSPSGTGGAWEAFF
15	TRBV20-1	CSARGDRRSYNEQFF
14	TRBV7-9	CASSSRNRIETQYF
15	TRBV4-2	CASSQRIGNSYEQYF
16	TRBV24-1	CATSEGRGRENTEAFF
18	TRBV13	CASSQRGGARDRKNIQYF
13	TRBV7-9	CASSFGHGYEQYF
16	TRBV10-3	CAISEPDRDSNTVAFF
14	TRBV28	CASSSRDFTGELFF
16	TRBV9	CASSTGVDRATYEQYF